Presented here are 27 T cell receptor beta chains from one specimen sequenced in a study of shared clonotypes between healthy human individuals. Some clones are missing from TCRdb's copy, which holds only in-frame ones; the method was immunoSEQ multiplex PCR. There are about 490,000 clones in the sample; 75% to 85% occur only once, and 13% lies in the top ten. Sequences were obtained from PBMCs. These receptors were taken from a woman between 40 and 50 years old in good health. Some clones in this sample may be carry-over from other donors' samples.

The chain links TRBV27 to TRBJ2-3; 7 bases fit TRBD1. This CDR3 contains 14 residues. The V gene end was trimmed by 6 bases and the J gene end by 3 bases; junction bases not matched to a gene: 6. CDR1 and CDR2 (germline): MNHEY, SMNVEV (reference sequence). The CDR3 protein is CASRFAGGTDTQYF. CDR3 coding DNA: TGTGCCAGCAGATTCGCAGGGGGAACAGATACGCAGTATTTT.

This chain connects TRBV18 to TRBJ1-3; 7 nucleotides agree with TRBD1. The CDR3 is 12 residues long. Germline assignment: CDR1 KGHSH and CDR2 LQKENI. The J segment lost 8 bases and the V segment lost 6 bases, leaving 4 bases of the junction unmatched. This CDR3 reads CASSRQGYTIYF. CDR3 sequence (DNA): TGTGCCAGCTCCCGACAGGGATACACCATATATTTT.

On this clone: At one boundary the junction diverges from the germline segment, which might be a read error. The CDR3 protein is CVSSNRESYEQYF. CDR3 bases: TGTGTCAGCAGTAACAGAGAATCCTACGAGCAGTACTTC. The V and J genes are TRBV25-1 and TRBJ2-7; D not certain. CDR1 is MGHDK, CDR2 SYGVNS, per germline. The CDR3 sequence is 13 residues long.

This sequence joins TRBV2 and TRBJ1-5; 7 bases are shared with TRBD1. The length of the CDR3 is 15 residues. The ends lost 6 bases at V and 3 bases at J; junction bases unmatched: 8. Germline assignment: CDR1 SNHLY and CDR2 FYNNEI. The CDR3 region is CASRVDGTVNQPQHF. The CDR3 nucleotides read TGTGCCAGCAGGGTCGATGGGACAGTCAATCAGCCCCAGCATTTT.

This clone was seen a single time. CDR3 in amino acids: CASSFRTSGSTDTQYF. CDR3 nucleotide sequence: TGTGCCAGCAGCTTCCGGACTAGCGGGAGCACAGATACGCAGTATTTT. This chain joins TRBV7-9 and TRBJ2-3, with TRBD2 matching over 11 bases. There are 16 residues in the CDR3. The V gene end was trimmed by 3 bases and the J gene end by 0 bases; junction bases not matched to a gene: 2. CDR1 and CDR2 from the germline V gene are SEHNR and FQNEAQ (reference sequence).

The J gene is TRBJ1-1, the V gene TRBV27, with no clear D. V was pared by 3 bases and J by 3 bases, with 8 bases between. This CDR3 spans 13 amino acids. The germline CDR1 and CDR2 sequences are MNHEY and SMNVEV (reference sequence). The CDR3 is CASSFASYTEAFF. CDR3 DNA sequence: TGTGCCAGCAGTTTCGCCAGTTACACTGAAGCTTTCTTT.

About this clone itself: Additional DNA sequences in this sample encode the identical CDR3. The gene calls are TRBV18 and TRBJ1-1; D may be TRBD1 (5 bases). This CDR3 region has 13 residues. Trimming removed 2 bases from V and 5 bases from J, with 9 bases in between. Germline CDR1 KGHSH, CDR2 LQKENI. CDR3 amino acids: CASSPGGDTEAFF. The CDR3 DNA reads TGTGCCAGCTCACCAGGGGGTGATACTGAAGCTTTCTTT.

The CDR3 spells CASRGAGVIHEQFF. In DNA, the CDR3 is TGCGCCAGCAGAGGAGCGGGAGTCATCCATGAGCAGTTCTTC. The chain uses TRBV10-2 and TRBJ2-1, with 8 bases identical to TRBD2. This CDR3 is built from 14 residues. The J segment lost 8 bases and the V segment lost 6 bases, leaving 9 bases of the junction unmatched. Germline-derived CDR1 and CDR2 are WSHSY and SAAADI.

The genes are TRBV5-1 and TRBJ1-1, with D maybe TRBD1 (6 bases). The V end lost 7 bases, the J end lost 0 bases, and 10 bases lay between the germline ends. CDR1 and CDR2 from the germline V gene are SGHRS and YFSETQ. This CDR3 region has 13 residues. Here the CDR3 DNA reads TGCGCCAGCGATACAGGGCTGAACACTGAAGCTTTCTTT. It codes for CASDTGLNTEAFF. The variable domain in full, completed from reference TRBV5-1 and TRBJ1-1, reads KAGVTQTPRYLIKTRGQQVTLSCSPISGHRSVSWYQQTPGQGLQFLFEYFSETQRNKGNFPGRFSGRQFSNSRSEMNVSTLELGDSALYLCASDTGLNTEAFFGQGTRLTVV.

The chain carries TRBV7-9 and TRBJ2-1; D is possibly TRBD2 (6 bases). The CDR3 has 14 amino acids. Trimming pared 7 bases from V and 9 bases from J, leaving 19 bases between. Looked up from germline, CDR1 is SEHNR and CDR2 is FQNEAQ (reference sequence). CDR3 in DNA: TGTGCCAGCACCCCGTCCCTAGGGGAGGCTGAGCAGTTCTTC. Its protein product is CASTPSLGEAEQFF.

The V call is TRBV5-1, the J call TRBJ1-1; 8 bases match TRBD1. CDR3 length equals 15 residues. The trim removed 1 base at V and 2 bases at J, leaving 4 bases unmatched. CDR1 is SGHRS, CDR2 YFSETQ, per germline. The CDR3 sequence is CASSLRTGPNTEAFF. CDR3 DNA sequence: TGCGCCAGCAGCTTGAGGACAGGGCCTAACACTGAAGCTTTCTTT.

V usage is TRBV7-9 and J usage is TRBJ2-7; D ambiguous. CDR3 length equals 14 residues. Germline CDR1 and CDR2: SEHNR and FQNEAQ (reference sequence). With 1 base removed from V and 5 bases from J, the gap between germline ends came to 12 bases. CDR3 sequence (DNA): TGTGCCAGCAGCTTAGATAGGGCAATCCACGAGCAGTACTTC. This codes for CASSLDRAIHEQYF.

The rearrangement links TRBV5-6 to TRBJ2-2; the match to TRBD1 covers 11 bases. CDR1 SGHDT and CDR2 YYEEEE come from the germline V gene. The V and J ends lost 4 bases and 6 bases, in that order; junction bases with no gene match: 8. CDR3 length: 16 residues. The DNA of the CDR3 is TGTGCCAGCAGCCAACCGGGACAGGGGGTTTCCGGGGAGCTGTTTTTT. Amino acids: CASSQPGQGVSGELFF.

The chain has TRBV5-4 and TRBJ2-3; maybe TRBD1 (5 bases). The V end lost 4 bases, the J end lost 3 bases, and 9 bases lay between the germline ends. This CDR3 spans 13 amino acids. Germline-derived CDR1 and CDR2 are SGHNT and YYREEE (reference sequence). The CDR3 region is CASSTRVTDTQYF. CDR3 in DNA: TGTGCCAGCAGCACCAGGGTGACAGATACGCAGTATTTT.

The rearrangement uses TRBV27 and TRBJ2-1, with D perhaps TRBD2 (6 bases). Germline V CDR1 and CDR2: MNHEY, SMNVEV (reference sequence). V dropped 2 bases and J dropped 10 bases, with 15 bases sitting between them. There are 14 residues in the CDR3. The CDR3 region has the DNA TGTGCCAGCAGTTTAATCGGGCGGGAATACGAGCAGTTCTTC. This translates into CASSLIGREYEQFF.

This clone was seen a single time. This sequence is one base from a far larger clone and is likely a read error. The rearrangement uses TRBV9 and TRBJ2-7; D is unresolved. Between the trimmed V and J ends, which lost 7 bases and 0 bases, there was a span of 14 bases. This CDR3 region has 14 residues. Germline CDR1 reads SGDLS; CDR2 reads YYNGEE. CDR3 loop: CASGRSGRSYEQYF. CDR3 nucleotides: TGTGCCAGCGGCCGGTCAGGCCGCTCCTACGAGCAGTACTTC.

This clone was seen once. This CDR3 is CASSLLTSGTTDTQYF. DNA of the CDR3: TGTGCCAGCAGCTTACTCACTAGCGGGACCACAGATACGCAGTATTTT. The chain links TRBV11-2 to TRBJ2-3, with TRBD2 matching over 10 bases. CDR3 length: 16 residues. The germline CDR1 and CDR2 sequences are SGHAT and FQNNGV. Unmatched junction bases numbered 4, after V lost 2 bases and J lost 2 bases.

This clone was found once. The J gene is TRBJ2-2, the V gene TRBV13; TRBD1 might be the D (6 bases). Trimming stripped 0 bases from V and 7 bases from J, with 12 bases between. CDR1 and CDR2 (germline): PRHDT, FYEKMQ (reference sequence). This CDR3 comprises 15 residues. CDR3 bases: TGTGCCAGCAGCTTAGGGCCAGGGGTTGGCGGGGAGCTGTTTTTT. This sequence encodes CASSLGPGVGGELFF.

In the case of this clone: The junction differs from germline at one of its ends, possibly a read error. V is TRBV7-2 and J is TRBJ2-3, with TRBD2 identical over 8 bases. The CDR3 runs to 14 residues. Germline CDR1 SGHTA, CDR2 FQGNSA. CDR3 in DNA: TGTGCCAGCAGCCTAGCGGGCACGACAGATACGCAGTATTTT. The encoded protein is CASSLAGTTDTQYF.

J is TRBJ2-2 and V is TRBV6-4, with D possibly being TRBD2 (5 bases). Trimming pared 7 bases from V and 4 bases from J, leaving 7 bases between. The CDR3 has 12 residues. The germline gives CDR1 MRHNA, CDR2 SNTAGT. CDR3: CASTGSTGELFF. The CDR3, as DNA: TGTGCCAGCACGGGGAGCACCGGGGAGCTGTTTTTT.

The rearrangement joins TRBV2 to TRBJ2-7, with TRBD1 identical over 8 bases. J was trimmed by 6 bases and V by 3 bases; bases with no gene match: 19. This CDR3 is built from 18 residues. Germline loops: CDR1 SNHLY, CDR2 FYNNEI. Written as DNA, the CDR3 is TGTGCCAGCAGTGATCCGGTCAGGGGGCGGGTTGAAGGCGGCGAGCAGTACTTC. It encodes CASSDPVRGRVEGGEQYF.

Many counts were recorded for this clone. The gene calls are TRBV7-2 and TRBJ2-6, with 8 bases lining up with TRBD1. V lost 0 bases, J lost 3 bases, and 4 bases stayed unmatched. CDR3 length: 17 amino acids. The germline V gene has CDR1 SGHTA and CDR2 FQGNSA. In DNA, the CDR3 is TGTGCCAGCAGCTTAGCCCAGGGGGCAGTTGGGGCCAACGTCCTGACTTTC. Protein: CASSLAQGAVGANVLTF.

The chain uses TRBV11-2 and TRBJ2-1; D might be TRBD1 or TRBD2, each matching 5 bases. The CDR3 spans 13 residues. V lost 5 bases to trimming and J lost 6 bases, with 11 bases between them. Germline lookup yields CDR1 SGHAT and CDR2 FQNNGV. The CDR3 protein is CASSVGVPNEQFF. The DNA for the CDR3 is TGTGCCAGCAGCGTGGGGGTTCCCAATGAGCAGTTCTTC.

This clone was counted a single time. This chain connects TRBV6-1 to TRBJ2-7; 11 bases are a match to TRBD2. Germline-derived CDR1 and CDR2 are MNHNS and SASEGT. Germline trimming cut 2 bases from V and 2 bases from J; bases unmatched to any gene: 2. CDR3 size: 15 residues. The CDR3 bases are TGTGCCAGCAGTGAACCGGGACTAGCGGCCTACGAGCAGTACTTC. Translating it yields CASSEPGLAAYEQYF.

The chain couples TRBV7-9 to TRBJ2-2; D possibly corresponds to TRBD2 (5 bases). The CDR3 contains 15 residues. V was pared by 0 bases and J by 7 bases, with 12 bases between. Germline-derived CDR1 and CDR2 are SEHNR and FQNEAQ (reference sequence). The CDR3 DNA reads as TGTGCCAGCAGCTTAGCGTCCGGAGGAAGCGGGGAGCTGTTTTTT. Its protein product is CASSLASGGSGELFF.

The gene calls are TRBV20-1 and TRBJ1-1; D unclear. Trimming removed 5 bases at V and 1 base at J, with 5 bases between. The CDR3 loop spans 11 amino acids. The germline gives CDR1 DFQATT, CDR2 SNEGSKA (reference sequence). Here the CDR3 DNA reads TGCAGTGCTGCGTGGAACACTGAAGCTTTCTTT. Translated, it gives CSAAWNTEAFF.

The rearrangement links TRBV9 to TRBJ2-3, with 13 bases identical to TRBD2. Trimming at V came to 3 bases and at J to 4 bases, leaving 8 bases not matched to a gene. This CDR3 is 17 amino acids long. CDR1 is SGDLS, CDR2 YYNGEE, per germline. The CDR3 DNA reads TGTGCCAGCAGCGCGGGACTAGCGGGGAGATTTGCAGATACGCAGTATTTT. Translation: CASSAGLAGRFADTQYF.